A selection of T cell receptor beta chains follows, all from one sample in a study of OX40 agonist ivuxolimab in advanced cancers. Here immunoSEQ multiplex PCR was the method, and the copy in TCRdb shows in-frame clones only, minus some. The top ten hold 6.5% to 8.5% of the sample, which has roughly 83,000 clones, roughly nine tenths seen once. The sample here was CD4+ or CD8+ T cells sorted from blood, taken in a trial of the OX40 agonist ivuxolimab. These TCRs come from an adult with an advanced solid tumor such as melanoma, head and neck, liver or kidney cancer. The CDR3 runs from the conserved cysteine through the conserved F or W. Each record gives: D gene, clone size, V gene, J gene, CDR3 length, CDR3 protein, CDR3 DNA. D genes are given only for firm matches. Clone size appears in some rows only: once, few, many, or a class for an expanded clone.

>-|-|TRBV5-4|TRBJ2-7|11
CASSLGYEQYF
TGTGCCAGCAGCTTAGGGTACGAGCAGTACTTC
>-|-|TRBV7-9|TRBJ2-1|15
CASSFELTPSSEQFF
TGTGCCAGCAGCTTTGAGCTCACCCCTTCGAGCGAGCAGTTCTTC
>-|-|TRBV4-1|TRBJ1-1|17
CASSHPFFGGENTEAFF
TGCGCCAGCAGCCACCCTTTCTTCGGGGGGGAGAACACTGAAGCTTTCTTT
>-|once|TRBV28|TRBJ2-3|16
CASSPIPQSSTDTQYF
TGTGCCAGCAGTCCTATTCCCCAGAGTAGCACAGATACGCAGTATTTT
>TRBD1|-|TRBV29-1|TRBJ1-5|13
CSVSTGGSQPQHF
TGCAGCGTTTCGACAGGGGGTAGTCAGCCCCAGCATTTT
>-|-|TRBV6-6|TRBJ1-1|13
CATGDNTEYEAFF
TGTGCCACCGGGGACAATACAGAATATGAAGCTTTCTTT
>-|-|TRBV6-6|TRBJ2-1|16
CASSYSGRQGREEQFF
TGTGCCAGCAGTTACTCGGGGCGGCAGGGACGGGAGGAGCAGTTCTTC
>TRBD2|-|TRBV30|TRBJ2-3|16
CAWSDLLAGDTDTQYF
TGTGCCTGGAGTGACCTACTAGCGGGGGACACAGATACGCAGTATTTT
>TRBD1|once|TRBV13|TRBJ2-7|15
CASSTKTGGSYEQYF
TGTGCCAGCAGCACAAAGACAGGGGGCTCCTACGAGCAGTACTTC
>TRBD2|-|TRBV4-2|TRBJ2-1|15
CASSQEAGGPNEQFF
TGTGCCAGCAGCCAAGAAGCGGGAGGGCCGAATGAGCAGTTCTTC
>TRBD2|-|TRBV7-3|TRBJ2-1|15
CASSLGTSGIDEQFF
TGTGCCAGCAGCCTCGGGACTAGCGGGATCGATGAGCAGTTCTTC
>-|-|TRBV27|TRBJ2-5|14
CASRFSGAMETQYF
TGTGCCAGCAGATTCTCGGGGGCAATGGAGACCCAGTACTTC
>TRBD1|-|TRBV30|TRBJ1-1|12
CAWGDSLTEAFF
TGTGCCTGGGGGGACAGCCTCACTGAAGCTTTCTTT
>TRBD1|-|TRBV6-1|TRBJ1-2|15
CASSPTGTVNYGYTF
TGTGCCAGCAGTCCTACCGGGACAGTTAACTATGGCTACACCTTC
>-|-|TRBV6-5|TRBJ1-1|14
CASRSDLGFSEAFF
TGTGCCAGCAGGTCTGACTTGGGGTTCTCCGAAGCTTTCTTT
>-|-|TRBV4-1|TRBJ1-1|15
CASSHASSQNTEAFF
TGCGCCAGCAGCCATGCGTCCTCGCAGAACACTGAAGCTTTCTTT
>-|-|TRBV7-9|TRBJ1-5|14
CASSRSGGNQPQHF
TGTGCCAGCAGCCGCTCCGGCGGGAATCAGCCCCAGCATTTT
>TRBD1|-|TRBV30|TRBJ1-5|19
CAWSVLTMSPTGVNQPQHF
TGTGCCTGGAGTGTACTGACAATGTCCCCGACAGGGGTTAATCAGCCCCAGCATTTT
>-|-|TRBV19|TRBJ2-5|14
CASSPLGYQETQYF
TGTGCCAGTAGTCCACTCGGATACCAAGAGACCCAGTACTTC
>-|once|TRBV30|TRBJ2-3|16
CAWEPPPGHRTDTQYF
TGTGCCTGGGAGCCGCCGCCGGGACACCGCACAGATACGCAGTATTTT
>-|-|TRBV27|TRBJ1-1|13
CASSLRGNTEAFF
TGTGCCAGCAGTTTACGGGGGAACACTGAAGCTTTCTTT
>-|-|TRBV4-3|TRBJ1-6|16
CASSQDGVGSYSPLHF
TGCGCCAGCAGCCAAGATGGGGTTGGGAGCTATTCACCCCTCCACTTT
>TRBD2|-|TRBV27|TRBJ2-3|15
CASTPSGGAGDTQYF
TGTGCCAGCACCCCTAGCGGGGGGGCAGGGGATACGCAGTATTTT
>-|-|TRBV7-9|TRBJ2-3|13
CASSLAGGDTQYF
TGTGCCAGCAGCTTAGCAGGAGGAGATACGCAGTATTTT
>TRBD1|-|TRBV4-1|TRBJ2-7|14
CASSHGTGPYEQYF
TGCGCCAGCAGCCACGGGACAGGACCCTACGAGCAGTACTTC
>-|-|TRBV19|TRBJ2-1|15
CASSGWRGPYNEQFF
TGTGCCAGTAGCGGATGGCGGGGGCCTTACAATGAGCAGTTCTTC
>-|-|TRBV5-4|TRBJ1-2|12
CASSLDSYGYTF
TGTGCCAGCAGCTTGGACAGCTATGGCTACACCTTC
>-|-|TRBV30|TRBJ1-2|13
CAWSVLMSYGYTF
TGTGCCTGGAGTGTACTAATGTCCTATGGCTACACCTTC
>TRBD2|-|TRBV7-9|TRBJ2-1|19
CASSPPTPPTSGYHNEQFF
TGTGCCAGCAGCCCACCTACCCCCCCGACTAGCGGCTATCACAATGAGCAGTTCTTC
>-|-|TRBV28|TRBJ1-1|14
CASSLWTVRAEAFF
TGTGCCAGCAGTTTGTGGACAGTTCGGGCTGAAGCTTTCTTT
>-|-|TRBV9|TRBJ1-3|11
CASSDGNTIYF
TGTGCCAGCAGCGATGGAAACACCATATATTTT
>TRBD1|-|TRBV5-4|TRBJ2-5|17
CASSQRQGAVYQETQYF
TGTGCCAGCAGCCAACGACAGGGGGCTGTGTACCAAGAGACCCAGTACTTC